The following is a T cell receptor (beta chain) sequence with its context. What it binds is unknown. The sample comes from a study of T-cell reconstitution after alpha-beta-depleted transplantation in children. The library targeted TCRbeta and was prepared with unique molecular identifiers. TCRdb reanalysed the PCR reads using MiXCR and keeps one entry per CDR3 protein. The table lists about 500,000 distinct CDR3 sequences, approximately 10% of them singletons. Regarding the study as a whole: There were some patients whose high TCRbeta diversity at day 60 came from surviving recipient T cells and thymic progenitors. In patients about two months after transplant, alpha-beta T cells reportedly arose from several hundred expanded graft clones. One year post-transplant, T-cell counts and diversity were largely derived from T cells produced anew.

Specimen: PBMCs, mostly from graft donor cells, collected 180 days after TCRalphabeta/CD19-depleted stem cell transplant. The sequence derives from a female patient aged 2-9 years who had a stem cell transplant for aplastic anemia, so the T cells may come from the graft donor.

The CDR3 DNA is TGTGCCAGCAGTATTGGAAGGTTAGCGGGGGGACTGAGGTATAAGAATGAGCAGTTCTTC. Amino acid sequence: CASSIGRLAGGLRYKNEQFF. This chain uses TRBV27 with TRBJ2-1; 10 nucleotides line up with TRBD2. The CDR3 is 20 amino acids. Looked up from germline, CDR1 is MNHEY and CDR2 is SMNVEV (reference sequence). Trimming at V came to 5 bases and at J to 7 bases, leaving 23 bases not matched to a gene.